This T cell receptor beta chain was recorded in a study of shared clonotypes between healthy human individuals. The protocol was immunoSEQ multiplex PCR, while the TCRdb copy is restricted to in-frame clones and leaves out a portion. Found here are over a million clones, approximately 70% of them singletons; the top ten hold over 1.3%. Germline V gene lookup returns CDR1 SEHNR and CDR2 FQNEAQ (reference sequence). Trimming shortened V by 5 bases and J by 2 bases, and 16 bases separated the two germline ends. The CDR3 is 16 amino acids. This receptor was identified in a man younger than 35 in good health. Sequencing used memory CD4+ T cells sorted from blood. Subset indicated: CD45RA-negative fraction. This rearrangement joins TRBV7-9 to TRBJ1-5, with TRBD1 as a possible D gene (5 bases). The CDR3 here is CASSLGLPRGNQPQHF. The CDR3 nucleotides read TGTGCCAGCAGCCTGGGACTCCCGAGGGGCAATCAGCCCCAGCATTTT.